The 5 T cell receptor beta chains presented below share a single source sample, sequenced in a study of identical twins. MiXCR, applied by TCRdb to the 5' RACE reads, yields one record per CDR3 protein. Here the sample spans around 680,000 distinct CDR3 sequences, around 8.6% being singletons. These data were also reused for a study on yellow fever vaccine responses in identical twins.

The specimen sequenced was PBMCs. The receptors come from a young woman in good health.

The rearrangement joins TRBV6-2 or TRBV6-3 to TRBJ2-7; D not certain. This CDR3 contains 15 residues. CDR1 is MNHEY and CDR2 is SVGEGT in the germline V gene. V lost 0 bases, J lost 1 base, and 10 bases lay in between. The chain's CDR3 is CASSYSIADSYEQYF. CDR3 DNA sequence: TGTGCCAGCAGTTACTCGATAGCAGATTCCTACGAGCAGTACTTC.

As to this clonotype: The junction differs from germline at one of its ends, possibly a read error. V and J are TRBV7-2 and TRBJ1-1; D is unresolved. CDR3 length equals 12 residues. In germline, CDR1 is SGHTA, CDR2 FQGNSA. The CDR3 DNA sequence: TGTGCCAGCAGCTCCCGTAACACTGAAGTTTTCTTT. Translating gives CASSSRNTEVFF. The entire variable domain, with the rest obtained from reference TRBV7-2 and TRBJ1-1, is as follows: GAGVSQSPSNKVTEKGKDVELRCDPISGHTALYWYRQSLGQGLEFLIYFQGNSAPDKSGLPSDRFSAERTGGSVSTLTIQRTQQEDSAVYLCASSSRNTEVFFGQGTRLTVV.

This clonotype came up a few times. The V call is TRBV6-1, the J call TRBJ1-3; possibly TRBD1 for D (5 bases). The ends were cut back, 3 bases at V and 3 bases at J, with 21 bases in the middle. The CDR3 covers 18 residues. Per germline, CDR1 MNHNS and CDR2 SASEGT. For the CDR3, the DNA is TGTGCCAGCAGTGACGGACCACTCGGGCGCGGGGGTGGAAACACCATATATTTT. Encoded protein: CASSDGPLGRGGGNTIYF.

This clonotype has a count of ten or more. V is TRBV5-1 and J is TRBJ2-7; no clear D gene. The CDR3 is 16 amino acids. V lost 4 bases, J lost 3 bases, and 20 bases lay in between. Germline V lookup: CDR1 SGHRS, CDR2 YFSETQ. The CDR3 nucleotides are TGCGCCAGCAGCCTCCCGCGCGACGACTTCTTCTACGAGCAGTACTTC. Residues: CASSLPRDDFFYEQYF.

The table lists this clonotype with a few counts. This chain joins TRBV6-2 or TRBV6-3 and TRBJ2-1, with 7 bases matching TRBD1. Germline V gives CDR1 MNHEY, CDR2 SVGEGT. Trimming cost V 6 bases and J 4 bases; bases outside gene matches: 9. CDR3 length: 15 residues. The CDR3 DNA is TGTGCCAGCAGCCTAACAGGGGAAGCATACAATGAGCAGTTCTTC. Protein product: CASSLTGEAYNEQFF.